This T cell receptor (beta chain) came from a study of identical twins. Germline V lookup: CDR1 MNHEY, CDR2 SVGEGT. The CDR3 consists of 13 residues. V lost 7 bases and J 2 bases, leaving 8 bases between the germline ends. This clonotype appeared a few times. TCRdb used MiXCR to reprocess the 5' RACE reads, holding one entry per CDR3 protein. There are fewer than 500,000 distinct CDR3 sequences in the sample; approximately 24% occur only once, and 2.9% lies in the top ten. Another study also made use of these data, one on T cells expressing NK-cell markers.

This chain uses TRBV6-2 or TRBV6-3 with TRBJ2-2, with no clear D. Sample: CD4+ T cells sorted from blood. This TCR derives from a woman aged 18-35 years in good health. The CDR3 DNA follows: TGTGCCAGCAAAGGAACTAACACCGGGGAGCTGTTTTTT. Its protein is CASKGTNTGELFF.